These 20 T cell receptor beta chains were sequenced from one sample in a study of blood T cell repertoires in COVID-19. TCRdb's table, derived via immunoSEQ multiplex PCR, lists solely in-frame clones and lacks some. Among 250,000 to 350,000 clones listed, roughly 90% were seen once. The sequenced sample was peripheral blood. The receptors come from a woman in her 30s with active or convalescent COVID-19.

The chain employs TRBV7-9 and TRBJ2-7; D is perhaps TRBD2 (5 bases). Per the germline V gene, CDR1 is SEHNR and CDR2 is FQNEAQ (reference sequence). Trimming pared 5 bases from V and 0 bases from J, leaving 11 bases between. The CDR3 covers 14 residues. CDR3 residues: CASSSRDSSYEQYF. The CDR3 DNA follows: TGTGCCAGCAGCAGCCGGGATAGCTCCTACGAGCAGTACTTC.

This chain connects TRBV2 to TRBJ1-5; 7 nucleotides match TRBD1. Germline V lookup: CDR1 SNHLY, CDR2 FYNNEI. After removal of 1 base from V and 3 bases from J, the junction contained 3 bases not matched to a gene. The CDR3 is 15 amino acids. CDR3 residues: CASSEGDRPNQPQHF. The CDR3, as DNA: TGTGCCAGCAGTGAAGGGGACAGACCCAATCAGCCCCAGCATTTT.

As DNA, the CDR3 is TGTGCCAGCAAACCCGAGGCGAACACTGAAGCTTTCTTT. Translating gives CASKPEANTEAFF. This chain connects TRBV2 to TRBJ1-1; D gene uncertain. CDR1 is SNHLY and CDR2 is FYNNEI in the germline V gene. CDR3 length equals 13 residues. Trimming took off 7 bases at V and 1 base at J, with 10 bases between the two ends.

The CDR3 loop is CASWGTGDHEQYF. For the CDR3, the DNA is TGTGCCAGCTGGGGGACAGGGGACCACGAGCAGTACTTC. V and J are TRBV6-5 and TRBJ2-7; 10 nucleotides line up with TRBD1. J was trimmed by 5 bases and V by 8 bases; bases with no gene match: 6. Germline V lookup: CDR1 MNHEY, CDR2 SVGAGI. The CDR3 consists of 13 residues.

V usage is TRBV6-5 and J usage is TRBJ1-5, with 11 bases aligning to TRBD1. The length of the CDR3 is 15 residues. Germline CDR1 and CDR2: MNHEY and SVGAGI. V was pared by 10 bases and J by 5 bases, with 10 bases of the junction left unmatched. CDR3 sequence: CATTKGQGDYQPQHF. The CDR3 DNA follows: TGTGCCACCACTAAGGGACAGGGGGACTATCAGCCCCAGCATTTT.

The CDR3 protein is CASSRTSGGGETQYF. The CDR3 nucleotides are TGTGCCAGCAGCAGGACTAGCGGGGGAGGGGAGACCCAGTACTTC. This chain connects TRBV25-1 to TRBJ2-5, with 13 bases matching TRBD2. Trimming cost V 6 bases and J 5 bases; bases outside gene matches: 6. In germline, CDR1 is MGHDK, CDR2 SYGVNS. The CDR3 totals 15 residues.

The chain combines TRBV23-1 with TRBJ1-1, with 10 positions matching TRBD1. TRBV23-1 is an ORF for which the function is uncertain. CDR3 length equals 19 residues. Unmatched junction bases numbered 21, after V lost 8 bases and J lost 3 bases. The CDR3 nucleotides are TGCGCCAGCCGCCGGTATTACGGGACAGGGGAAAATAGGTACACTGAAGCTTTCTTT. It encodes CASRRYYGTGENRYTEAFF.

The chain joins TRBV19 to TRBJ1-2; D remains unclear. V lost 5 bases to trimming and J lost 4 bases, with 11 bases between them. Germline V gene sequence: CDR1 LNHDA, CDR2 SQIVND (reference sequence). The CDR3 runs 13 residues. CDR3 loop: CASSSETAYGYTF. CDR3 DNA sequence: TGTGCCAGTAGTTCAGAGACTGCCTATGGCTACACCTTC. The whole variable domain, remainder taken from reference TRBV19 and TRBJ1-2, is DGGITQSPKYLFRKEGQNVTLSCEQNLNHDAMYWYRQDPGQGLRLIYYSQIVNDFQKGDIAEGYSVSREKKESFPLTVTSAQKNPTAFYLCASSSETAYGYTFGSGTRLTVV.

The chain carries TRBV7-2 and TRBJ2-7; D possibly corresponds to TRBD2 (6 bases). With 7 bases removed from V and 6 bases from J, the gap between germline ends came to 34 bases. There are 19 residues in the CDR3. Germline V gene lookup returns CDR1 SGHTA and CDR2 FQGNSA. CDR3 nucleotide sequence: TGTGCCAGCATCAACCTTAAGGACCCGGGGGTGCTTCGGGCATCCGAGCAGTACTTC. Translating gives CASINLKDPGVLRASEQYF.

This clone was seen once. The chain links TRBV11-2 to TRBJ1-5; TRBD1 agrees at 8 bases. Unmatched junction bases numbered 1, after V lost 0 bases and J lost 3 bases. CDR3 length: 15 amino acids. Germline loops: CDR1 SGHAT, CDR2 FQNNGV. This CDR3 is CASSLDRGLNQPQHF. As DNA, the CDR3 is TGTGCCAGCAGCTTAGACAGGGGGCTCAATCAGCCCCAGCATTTT.

The CDR3 DNA sequence: TGTGCCAGCAGCTCGGGTAACTATGGCTACACCTTC. This encodes CASSSGNYGYTF. The chain carries TRBV7-2 and TRBJ1-2, with unresolved D. The ends were cut back, 4 bases at V and 1 base at J, with 4 bases in the middle. This CDR3 comprises 12 residues. CDR1 is SGHTA, CDR2 FQGNSA, per germline.

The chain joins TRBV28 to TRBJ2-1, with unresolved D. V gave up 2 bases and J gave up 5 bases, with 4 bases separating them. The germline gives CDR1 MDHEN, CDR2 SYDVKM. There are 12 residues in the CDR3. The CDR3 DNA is TGTGCCAGCAGTTTAGGCCACAATGAGCAGTTCTTC. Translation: CASSLGHNEQFF.

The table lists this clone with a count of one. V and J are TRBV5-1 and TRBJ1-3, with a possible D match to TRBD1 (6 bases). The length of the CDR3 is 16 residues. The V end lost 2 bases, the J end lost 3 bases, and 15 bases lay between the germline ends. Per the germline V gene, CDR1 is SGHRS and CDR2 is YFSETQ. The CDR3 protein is CASSLGTSSIGNTIYF. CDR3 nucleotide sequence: TGCGCCAGCAGCTTAGGGACATCTTCTATTGGAAACACCATATATTTT.

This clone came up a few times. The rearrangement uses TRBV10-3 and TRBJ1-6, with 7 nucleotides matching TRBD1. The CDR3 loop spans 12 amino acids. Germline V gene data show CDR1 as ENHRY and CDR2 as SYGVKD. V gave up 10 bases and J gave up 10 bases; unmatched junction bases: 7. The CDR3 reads CATNKQGSPLHF. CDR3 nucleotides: TGTGCCACCAACAAACAGGGGTCACCCCTCCACTTT.

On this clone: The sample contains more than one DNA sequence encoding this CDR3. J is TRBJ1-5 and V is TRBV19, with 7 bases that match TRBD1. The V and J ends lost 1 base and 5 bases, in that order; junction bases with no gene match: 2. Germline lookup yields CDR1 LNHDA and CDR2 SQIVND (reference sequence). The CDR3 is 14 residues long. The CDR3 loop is CASSIGRGDQPQHF. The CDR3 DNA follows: TGTGCCAGTAGTATAGGCAGGGGGGATCAGCCCCAGCATTTT.

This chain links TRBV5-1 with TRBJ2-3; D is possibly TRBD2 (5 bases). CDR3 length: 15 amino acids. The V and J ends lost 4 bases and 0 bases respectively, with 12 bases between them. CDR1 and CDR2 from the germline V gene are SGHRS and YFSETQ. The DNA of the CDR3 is TGCGCCAGCAGCCCCGGGGAATTTAGCACAGATACGCAGTATTTT. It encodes CASSPGEFSTDTQYF.

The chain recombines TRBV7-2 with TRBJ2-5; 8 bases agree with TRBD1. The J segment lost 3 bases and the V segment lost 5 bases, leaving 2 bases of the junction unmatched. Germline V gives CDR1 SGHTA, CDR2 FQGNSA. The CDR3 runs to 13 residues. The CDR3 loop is CASSAGGEETQYF. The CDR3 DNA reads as TGTGCCAGCAGCGCAGGGGGCGAAGAGACCCAGTACTTC.

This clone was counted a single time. The CDR3 sequence is CASSPTRGSYNEQFF. CDR3 bases: TGTGCCAGCAGCCCTACTCGGGGTAGCTACAATGAGCAGTTCTTC. V is TRBV5-4 and J is TRBJ2-1, with TRBD2 as a possible D gene (5 bases). The CDR3 contains 15 residues. CDR1 SGHNT and CDR2 YYREEE come from the germline V gene (reference sequence). V was cut by 4 bases and J by 3 bases, with 14 bases left in between.

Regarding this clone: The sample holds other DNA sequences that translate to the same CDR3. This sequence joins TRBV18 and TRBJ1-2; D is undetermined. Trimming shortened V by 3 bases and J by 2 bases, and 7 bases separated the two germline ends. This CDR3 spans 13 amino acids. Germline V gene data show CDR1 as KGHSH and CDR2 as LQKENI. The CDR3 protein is CASSPDSNYGYTF. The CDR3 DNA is TGTGCCAGCTCACCCGACTCAAACTATGGCTACACCTTC.

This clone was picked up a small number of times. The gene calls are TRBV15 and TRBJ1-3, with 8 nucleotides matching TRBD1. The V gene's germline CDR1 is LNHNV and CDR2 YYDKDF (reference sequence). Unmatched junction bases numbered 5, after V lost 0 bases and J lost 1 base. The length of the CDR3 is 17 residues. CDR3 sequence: CATSRDYGTGSGNTIYF. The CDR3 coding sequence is TGTGCCACCAGCAGAGATTACGGGACAGGTTCTGGAAACACCATATATTTT. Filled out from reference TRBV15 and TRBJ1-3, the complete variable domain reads DAMVIQNPRYQVTQFGKPVTLSCSQTLNHNVMYWYQQKSSQAPKLLFHYYDKDFNNEADTPDNFQSRRPNTSFCFLDIRSPGLGDTAMYLCATSRDYGTGSGNTIYFGEGSWLTVV.